Reported below is one TCR beta chain. Blood was drawn (six milliliters of peripheral blood) at each of two time points. This record comes from a study of prognosis after radiotherapy for stage I lung cancer. At the level of the study: The period between April 2018 and early 2019 saw the enrollment of stage I non-small cell lung cancer patients. Distant metastases were recorded in four patients after radiotherapy, at a median of approximately 7 months, and no significant progression was recorded in around 16. It was SBRT that served as radiotherapy, in 3 to 5 fractions with a biologically effective dose of at least 100 Gy.

Starting from genomic DNA, TCR beta CDR3 was amplified through two-round multiplex PCR. First-round PCR amplification was performed with primers specific to each TRBV and TRBJ gene. Each CDR3 protein is one row after TCRdb ran MiXCR on the multiplex PCR reads. The sample consists of about 9,000 distinct CDR3 sequences, 60% to 65% of them appearing once. From germline, CDR1 is MNHEY and CDR2 SVGEGT. This CDR3 has 13 residues. V lost 2 bases to trimming and J lost 7 bases, with 11 bases between them. The source is a donor aged 50 or older with non-small cell lung cancer. This chain uses TRBV6-2 or TRBV6-3 with TRBJ1-2; possible D gene TRBD1, 5 bases. Sequencing used PBMCs, obtained before or after stereotactic body radiation therapy (not recorded which). This CDR3 is CASSYGAASGYTF. The CDR3 DNA sequence: TGTGCCAGCAGTTACGGGGCAGCGTCTGGCTACACCTTC.